This T cell receptor beta chain was sequenced in a study of beta chain features in type 1 diabetes. Overall study findings and caveats: Patients showed naive, central memory and Treg TCRB repertoires that appeared more similar than those of healthy donors.

Sorting that relied on CD45RO/CCR7/CD25/CD127/CD95/CD27 yielded CD4+ naive, central memory, regulatory and stem cell-like memory cells. As every portion of the isolated RNA was reverse transcribed, the sequencing read expressed TCRB transcripts. Only in-frame clones appear in the TCRdb table, and some are missing; sequencing was by immunoSEQ multiplex PCR. The sample lists tens of thousands of clones; over 50% were seen once. The V gene lost 1 base and the J gene lost 3 bases, with 18 bases spanning the gap. Germline CDR1 reads GTSNPN; CDR2 reads SVGIG (reference sequence). The CDR3 is made up of 16 amino acids. This clone has a handful of counts. The antigen is not known.

The chain employs TRBV30 and TRBJ1-2; perhaps TRBD1 as D (6 bases). The sequence derives from a woman aged 18-35 years in good health. The sample was Tregs from blood. The CDR3 protein is CAWSAITGTHDYGYTF. DNA of the CDR3: TGTGCCTGGAGTGCAATAACCGGGACACACGACTATGGCTACACCTTC.